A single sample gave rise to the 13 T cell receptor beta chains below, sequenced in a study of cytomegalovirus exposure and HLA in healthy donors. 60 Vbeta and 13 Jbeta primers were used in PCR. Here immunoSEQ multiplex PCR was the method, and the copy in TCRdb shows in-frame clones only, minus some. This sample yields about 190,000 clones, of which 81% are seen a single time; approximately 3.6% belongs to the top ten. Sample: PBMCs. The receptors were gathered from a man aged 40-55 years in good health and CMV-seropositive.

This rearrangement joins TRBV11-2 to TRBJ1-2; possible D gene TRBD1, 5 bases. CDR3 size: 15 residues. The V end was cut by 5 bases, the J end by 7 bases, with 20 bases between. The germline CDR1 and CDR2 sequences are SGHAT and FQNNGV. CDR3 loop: CASSPTKTASGGYTF. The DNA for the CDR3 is TGTGCCAGCAGCCCGACAAAGACAGCCTCGGGTGGCTACACCTTC.

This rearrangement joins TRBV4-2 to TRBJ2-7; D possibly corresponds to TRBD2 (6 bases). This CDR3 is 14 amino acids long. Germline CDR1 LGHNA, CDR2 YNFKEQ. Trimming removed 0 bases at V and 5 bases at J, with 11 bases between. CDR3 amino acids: CASSQEPGGHEQYF. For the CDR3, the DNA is TGTGCCAGCAGCCAAGAGCCAGGAGGGCACGAGCAGTACTTC.

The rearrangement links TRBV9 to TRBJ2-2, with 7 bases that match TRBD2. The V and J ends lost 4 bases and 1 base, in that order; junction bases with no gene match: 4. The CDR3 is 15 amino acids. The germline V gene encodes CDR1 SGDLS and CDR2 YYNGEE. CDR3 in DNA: TGTGCCAGCAGCCCGGGACTACTGAACACCGGGGAGCTGTTTTTT. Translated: CASSPGLLNTGELFF.

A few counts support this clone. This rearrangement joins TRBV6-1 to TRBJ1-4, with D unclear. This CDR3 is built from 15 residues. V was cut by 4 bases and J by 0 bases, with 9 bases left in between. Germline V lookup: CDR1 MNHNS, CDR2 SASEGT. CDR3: CASSATGATNEKLFF. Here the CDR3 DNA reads TGTGCCAGCAGTGCCACCGGAGCAACTAATGAAAAACTGTTTTTT.

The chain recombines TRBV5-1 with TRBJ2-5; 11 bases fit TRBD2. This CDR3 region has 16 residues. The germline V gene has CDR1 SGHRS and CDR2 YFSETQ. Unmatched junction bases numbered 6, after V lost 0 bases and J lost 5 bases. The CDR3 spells CASSLVPSGRRETQYF. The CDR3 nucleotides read TGCGCCAGCAGCTTGGTACCTAGCGGGAGGCGGGAGACCCAGTACTTC.

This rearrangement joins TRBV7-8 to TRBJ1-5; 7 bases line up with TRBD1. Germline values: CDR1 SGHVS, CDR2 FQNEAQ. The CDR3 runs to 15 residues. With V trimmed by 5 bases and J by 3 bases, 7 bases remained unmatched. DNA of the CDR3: TGTGCCAGCAGCCTAGGACAGGCCACCAATCAGCCCCAGCATTTT. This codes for CASSLGQATNQPQHF.

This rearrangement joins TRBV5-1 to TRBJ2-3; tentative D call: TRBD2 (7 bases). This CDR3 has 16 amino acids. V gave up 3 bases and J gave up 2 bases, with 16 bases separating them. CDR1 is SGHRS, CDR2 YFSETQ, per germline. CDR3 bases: TGCGCCAGCAGCTATAATCGGGGGGCCAACACAGATACGCAGTATTTT. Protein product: CASSYNRGANTDTQYF.

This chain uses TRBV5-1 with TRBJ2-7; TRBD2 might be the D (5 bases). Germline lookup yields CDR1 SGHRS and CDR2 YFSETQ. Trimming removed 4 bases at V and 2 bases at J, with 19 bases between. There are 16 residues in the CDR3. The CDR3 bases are TGCGCCAGCAGCCCCACACCTGCCGGGGTAACCTACGAGCAGTACTTC. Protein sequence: CASSPTPAGVTYEQYF.

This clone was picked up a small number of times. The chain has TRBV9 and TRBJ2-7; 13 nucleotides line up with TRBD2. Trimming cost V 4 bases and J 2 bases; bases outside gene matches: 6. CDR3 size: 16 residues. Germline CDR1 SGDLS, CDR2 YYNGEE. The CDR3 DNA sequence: TGTGCCAGCAGCTCTACCGGGACTAGCGGGACCTACGAGCAGTACTTC. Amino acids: CASSSTGTSGTYEQYF.

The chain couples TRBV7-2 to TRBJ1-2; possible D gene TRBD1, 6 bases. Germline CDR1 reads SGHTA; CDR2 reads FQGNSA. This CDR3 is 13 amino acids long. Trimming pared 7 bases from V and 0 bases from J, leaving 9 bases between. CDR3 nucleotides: TGTGCCAGCACCCCAGGGGCTAACTATGGCTACACCTTC. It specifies CASTPGANYGYTF.

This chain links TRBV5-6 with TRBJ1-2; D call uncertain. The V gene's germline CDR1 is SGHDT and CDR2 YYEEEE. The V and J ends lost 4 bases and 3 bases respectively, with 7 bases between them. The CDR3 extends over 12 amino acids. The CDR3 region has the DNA TGTGCCAGCAGCCCTAGCGACTATGGCTACACCTTC. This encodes CASSPSDYGYTF.

Here the CDR3 reads CASKVAASTDTQYF. For the CDR3, the DNA is TGTGCCAGCAAGGTAGCGGCTAGCACAGATACGCAGTATTTT. The chain carries TRBV6-5 and TRBJ2-3, with D maybe TRBD2 (6 bases). Trimming pared 7 bases from V and 0 bases from J, leaving 11 bases between. CDR1 and CDR2 (germline): MNHEY, SVGAGI. The CDR3 sequence is 14 residues long.

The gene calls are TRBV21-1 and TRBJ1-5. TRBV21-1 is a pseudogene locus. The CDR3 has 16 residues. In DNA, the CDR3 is TGTGCCAGCAGCAAAGCGGGAGGGACACGGGATCAGCCCCACCATTTT. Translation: CASSKAGGTRDQPHHF.